The text below deals with one T cell receptor (beta chain). Its antigen is undetermined. The data are from a study of beta chain features in type 1 diabetes. The CDR3 spans 14 residues. Germline CDR1 and CDR2: WSHSY and SAAADI. V lost 8 bases, J lost 1 base, and 4 bases stayed unmatched. Investigators reverse transcribed all isolated RNA, so they sequenced expressed TCRB transcripts. The average output of naive, central memory and regulatory T cell samples was around 3.5 million reads. Method: immunoSEQ multiplex PCR; TCRdb's copy keeps in-frame clones and lacks some. Found here are around 240,000 clones, around 10% of them singletons; the top ten hold under 0.045%. General study results and limits: Within patients, naive, central memory and Treg TCRB repertoires seemed more similar than within healthy donors. HLA effects on TCRB rearrangement stayed unresolved here.

This sequence originates from a woman between 18 and 30 years old in good health. The gene calls are TRBV10-2 and TRBJ1-1, with TRBD1 matching over 10 bases. Material for sequencing was naive CD4+ T cells from blood. The CDR3 sequence is CASERDRGNTEAFF. The DNA of the CDR3 is TGCGCCAGCGAGAGGGACAGGGGGAACACTGAAGCTTTCTTT.